These 25 T cell receptor beta chains came from one sample sequenced in a study of T cells after yellow fever vaccination. TCRdb independently ran MiXCR on the 5' RACE reads; one entry per CDR3 protein. This repertoire shows 500,000 to 650,000 distinct CDR3 sequences, roughly an eighth found once; its top ten account for just under 15%. The material sequenced was PBMCs, taken on the day of the yellow fever booster vaccination. These receptor sequences come from a man aged 30 to 39 who received the YFV17D yellow fever vaccine.

CDR3 residues: CASSQDYGIQYF. The CDR3 nucleotides read TGTGCCAGCAGCCAAGATTACGGCATTCAGTACTTC. The chain is built from TRBV14 and TRBJ2-4; no definite D call. Germline values: CDR1 SGHDN, CDR2 FVKESK. V lost 0 bases to trimming and J lost 9 bases, with 6 bases between them. The CDR3 sequence is 12 residues long.

The chain recombines TRBV20-1 with TRBJ2-7; perhaps TRBD2 as D (5 bases). Germline-derived CDR1 and CDR2 are DFQATT and SNEGSKA (reference sequence). CDR3 length: 12 amino acids. Trimming cost V 3 bases and J 0 bases, with 6 bases left between them. The CDR3 DNA follows: TGCAGTGCTAGTGACTACTCCTACGAGCAGTACTTC. It yields the protein CSASDYSYEQYF.

This chain links TRBV12-3 or TRBV12-4 with TRBJ1-1; a weak D match, TRBD1 (5 bases). This CDR3 has 14 residues. Trimming removed 6 bases from V and 4 bases from J, with 15 bases in between. For the CDR3, the DNA is TGTGCCAGCAGCCCTGGGGCAGGTGGCACTGAAGCTTTCTTT. It codes for CASSPGAGGTEAFF.

This clonotype came up a few times. The gene calls are TRBV5-1 and TRBJ1-1, with D possibly matching TRBD1 (5 bases). V was trimmed by 5 bases and J by 5 bases, leaving 19 bases between them. The germline gives CDR1 SGHRS, CDR2 YFSETQ. This CDR3 is built from 15 residues. The CDR3 DNA sequence: TGCGCCAGCAGACGCGAAGGGGTTTACGAGACTGAAGCTTTCTTT. Amino acids: CASRREGVYETEAFF.

This clonotype was counted between two and nine times. The chain is built from TRBV5-4 and TRBJ2-5, with 7 bases that match TRBD1. The CDR3 loop spans 16 amino acids. Unmatched junction bases numbered 12, after V lost 3 bases and J lost 4 bases. Germline CDR1 is SGHNT and CDR2 is YYREEE (reference sequence). CDR3 nucleotides: TGTGCCAGCAGCTCTCGACAGGGATCTCAGGGAGAGACCCAGTACTTC. This encodes CASSSRQGSQGETQYF.

This clonotype was observed at least ten times. The chain recombines TRBV29-1 with TRBJ2-3, with 10 bases matching TRBD2. The CDR3 has 12 residues. The germline V gene encodes CDR1 SQVTM and CDR2 ANQGSEA. The trim removed 8 bases at V and 7 bases at J, leaving 6 bases unmatched. In DNA, the CDR3 is TGCAGCTCCCGGACTAGCGGAAATACGCAGTATTTT. It codes for CSSRTSGNTQYF.

The V gene is TRBV27, the J gene TRBJ2-1, with D unresolved. The V end lost 5 bases, the J end lost 10 bases, and 9 bases lay between the germline ends. The CDR3 spans 11 residues. The V gene's germline CDR1 is MNHEY and CDR2 SMNVEV (reference sequence). Here the CDR3 DNA reads TGTGCCAGCAGTAGTGCCGTGGAGCAGTTCTTC. Translated: CASSSAVEQFF.

The chain employs TRBV7-2 and TRBJ2-1; TRBD2 matches 7 bases. The CDR3 has 14 amino acids. With 1 base clipped from V and 9 bases from J, the junction kept 6 bases outside the gene matches. From germline, CDR1 is SGHTA and CDR2 FQGNSA. CDR3 sequence: CASSLERGEFEQFF. CDR3 DNA sequence: TGTGCCAGCAGCTTAGAACGGGGGGAGTTTGAGCAGTTCTTC.

This clonotype was counted many times. The genes are TRBV7-2 and TRBJ2-1; D uncertain. The V gene lost 0 bases and the J gene lost 0 bases, with 9 bases spanning the gap. The CDR3 spans 16 residues. Germline V CDR1 and CDR2: SGHTA, FQGNSA. For the CDR3, the DNA is TGTGCCAGCAGCTTAGCAGGACCGAGCTCCTACAATGAGCAGTTCTTC. Amino acids: CASSLAGPSSYNEQFF.

The chain uses TRBV4-2 and TRBJ2-3; D gene unclear. This CDR3 spans 12 amino acids. In germline, CDR1 is LGHNA, CDR2 YNFKEQ. V was clipped by 2 bases and J by 4 bases, with 4 bases between them. CDR3 DNA: TGTGCCAGCAGCCAATTATCAGATACGCAGTATTTT. It is translated as CASSQLSDTQYF.

A single count supports this clonotype. This rearrangement joins TRBV19 to TRBJ2-3; D not resolved. The CDR3 spans 14 residues. With 7 bases removed from V and 1 base from J, the gap between germline ends came to 12 bases. CDR1 LNHDA and CDR2 SQIVND come from the germline V gene (reference sequence). The CDR3 DNA reads TGTGCCAGTAAGAATCATGAAGGCACAGATACGCAGTATTTT. This translates into CASKNHEGTDTQYF.

This clonotype turned up a few times. The chain links TRBV7-2 to TRBJ1-2; D gene uncertain. V lost 3 bases, J lost 2 bases, and 4 bases lay in between. Germline CDR1 reads SGHTA; CDR2 reads FQGNSA. The CDR3 loop spans 12 amino acids. The CDR3 DNA is TGTGCCAGCAGCTTTCAGAACTATGGCTACACCTTC. Translating it yields CASSFQNYGYTF. Full variable domain (rest looked up from reference TRBV7-2 and TRBJ1-2): GAGVSQSPSNKVTEKGKDVELRCDPISGHTALYWYRQSLGQGLEFLIYFQGNSAPDKSGLPSDRFSAERTGGSVSTLTIQRTQQEDSAVYLCASSFQNYGYTFGSGTRLTVV.

The rearrangement uses TRBV3-1 and TRBJ2-5; 11 nucleotides match TRBD2. V shed 2 bases, J shed 4 bases, and the junction held 9 bases outside the gene matches. The CDR3 covers 17 residues. Germline V lookup: CDR1 LGHDT, CDR2 YNNKEL (reference sequence). The CDR3 DNA reads TGTGCCAGCAGCCAAAGGAGGACTAGCGGGTTGGGAGAGACCCAGTACTTC. Its translation is CASSQRRTSGLGETQYF.

A few counts support this clonotype. The V and J genes are TRBV5-6 and TRBJ2-7; the D gene is possibly TRBD2 (6 bases). The CDR3 spans 16 residues. Trimming left V 4 bases short and J 4 bases short, with 21 bases between. Germline CDR1 reads SGHDT; CDR2 reads YYEEEE. DNA of the CDR3: TGTGCCAGCAGCGGATTCCTTAGCGGCTACTCGTACGAGCAGTACTTC. It specifies CASSGFLSGYSYEQYF.

The J gene is TRBJ2-6, the V gene TRBV20-1; D unresolved. The CDR3 contains 14 residues. Trimming removed 4 bases at V and 4 bases at J, with 11 bases between. The germline V gene encodes CDR1 DFQATT and CDR2 SNEGSKA (reference sequence). CDR3 DNA: TGCAGTGCTAAGGTGTCTGGGGGGGCCAACGTCCTGACTTTC. It codes for CSAKVSGGANVLTF.

The V call is TRBV10-3, the J call TRBJ2-3, with 7 bases that match TRBD2. Germline assignment: CDR1 ENHRY and CDR2 SYGVKD. There are 13 residues in the CDR3. The V segment lost 8 bases and the J segment 4 bases; nucleotides outside the gene matches: 6. In DNA, the CDR3 is TGTGCCATCGGCGGGAGCGGGGCAGATACGCAGTATTTT. It is translated as CAIGGSGADTQYF.

V and J are TRBV5-1 and TRBJ2-5, with 11 bases that match TRBD2. Per the germline V gene, CDR1 is SGHRS and CDR2 is YFSETQ. Losses at the gene ends were 0 bases for V and 4 bases for J; bases not matched to a gene: 5. This CDR3 comprises 16 residues. The CDR3, as DNA: TGCGCCAGCAGCTTGGTGGCGCTAGCGGGAGGAGAGACCCAGTACTTC. This encodes CASSLVALAGGETQYF.

This rearrangement joins TRBV12-3 or TRBV12-4 to TRBJ2-7; 8 positions match TRBD1. CDR3 length: 13 amino acids. Losses at the gene ends were 5 bases for V and 6 bases for J; bases not matched to a gene: 6. The CDR3: CASSRGQGSEQYF. The CDR3 bases are TGTGCCAGCAGTAGAGGACAGGGTAGCGAGCAGTACTTC.

The chain links TRBV28 to TRBJ2-1; no reliable D call. Trimming took off 4 bases at V and 6 bases at J, with 7 bases between the two ends. The CDR3 runs to 12 residues. From germline, CDR1 is MDHEN and CDR2 SYDVKM. As DNA, the CDR3 is TGTGCCAGCAGTTGGTCCCGCAATGAGCAGTTCTTC. As protein: CASSWSRNEQFF. Complete variable domain (other parts from reference TRBV28 and TRBJ2-1): DVKVTQSSRYLVKRTGEKVFLECVQDMDHENMFWYRQDPGLGLRLIYFSYDVKMKEKGDIPEGYSVSREKKERFSLILESASTNQTSMYLCASSWSRNEQFFGPGTRLTVL.

The chain carries TRBV12-3 or TRBV12-4 and TRBJ2-3, with 7 bases matching TRBD2. The CDR3 loop spans 18 amino acids. CDR3 bases: TGTACCATCAGTTTACTGATGATGGCTAGCGGTAGCACAGATACGCAGTATTTT. Amino acids: CTISLLMMASGSTDTQYF.

The V gene is TRBV7-9, the J gene TRBJ2-1; 8 bases map to TRBD2. V gave up 2 bases and J gave up 8 bases; unmatched junction bases: 8. The CDR3 spans 15 residues. The germline CDR1 and CDR2 sequences are SEHNR and FQNEAQ (reference sequence). The CDR3 nucleotides read TGTGCCAGCAGCTTAAATGGCGGGAGGTTTGATGAGCAGTTCTTC. Its translation: CASSLNGGRFDEQFF.

This clonotype appeared a few times. The chain joins TRBV7-2 to TRBJ2-1, with no clear D. CDR1 and CDR2 from the germline V gene are SGHTA and FQGNSA. There are 11 residues in the CDR3. Trimming left V 3 bases short and J 9 bases short, with 6 bases between. CDR3 DNA sequence: TGTGCCAGCAGCTTTTCCCTTGAGCAGTTCTTC. This sequence encodes CASSFSLEQFF.

Many counts were recorded for this clonotype. The chain combines TRBV29-1 with TRBJ2-3; D is undetermined. Between the trimmed V and J ends, which lost 4 bases and 0 bases, there was a span of 11 bases. CDR1 and CDR2 from the germline V gene are SQVTM and ANQGSEA. This CDR3 is built from 14 residues. CDR3 region: CSVVISPSTDTQYF. The CDR3, as DNA: TGCAGCGTTGTTATCAGCCCTAGCACAGATACGCAGTATTTT.

The chain recombines TRBV20-1 with TRBJ1-2; no reliable D call. CDR1 is DFQATT, CDR2 SNEGSKA, per germline (reference sequence). This CDR3 region has 12 residues. V was cut by 3 bases and J by 11 bases, with 16 bases left in between. CDR3 bases: TGCAGTGCTAGGTTGGACCGCGCCCAGTACACCTTC. Translation: CSARLDRAQYTF.

V gene TRBV27 combines with J gene TRBJ2-1; 8 bases map to TRBD2. Germline loops: CDR1 MNHEY, CDR2 SMNVEV (reference sequence). This CDR3 region has 15 residues. For the CDR3, the DNA is TGTGCTACCCTGCCGGGACTAGGATTCGGCAATGAGCAGTTCTTC. Its translation is CATLPGLGFGNEQFF.